This T cell receptor beta chain was observed in a study of OX40 agonist ivuxolimab in advanced cancers. For the study in its entirety: Ivuxolimab, which targeted the costimulatory receptor OX40 (CD134), was an agonistic, fully human IgG2 monoclonal antibody. Intravenous ivuxolimab was administered to patients every 2 weeks at six dose levels: 0.01, 0.1, 0.3, 1.5, 3 and 10 mg/kg. Of the roughly 52 dose-escalation patients, hepatocellular carcinoma was present in about 20, melanoma in around 15, renal cell carcinoma in 9 and head and neck cancer in 9. The paper reports the monotherapy dose-escalation portion (N of about 54 patients) of the phase I ivuxolimab trial. In the dose-escalation cohort, approximately 82% of patients were male, and the mean age was 60 years with a range of roughly 20 to 85. Patients were allowed to have had prior anti-PD-1, anti-PD-L1 or anti-CTLA-4 therapy, and approximately 37% of the dose-escalation patients had been treated with checkpoint inhibitors. Partial responses were achieved by three dose-escalation patients, of whom one had hepatocellular carcinoma and two had cutaneous melanoma. Peripheral TCRbeta sequencing was intended to test whether TCR sequence diversity was altered and clonal T-cell expansion was caused by ivuxolimab.

For sequencing of the TCRbeta CDR3 region, genomic DNA was extracted from the sorted cells. The immunoSEQ Assay was used to sequence the TCRbeta CDR3 regions. TCRdb stores this immuneACCESS table with in-frame sequences only. Part of the clones is absent; in the studies checked, under half of the shortfall reflects unresolved V genes, and no reason is known for the rest. The sample table holds around 29,000 clones, of which 65% to 90% were seen once. The top ten clones comprise around 50% of the sample. Overall study outcomes, separate from this receptor: On average, CD8+ T cells showed more expanded clones than CD4+ T cells after ivuxolimab. At doses of 0.1 to 3.0 mg/kg, clonal expansion of both CD4+ and CD8+ blood T cells was observed from baseline to week 6. In the 0.1-3.0 mg/kg groups, partial responders were among the patients with the lowest normalized peripheral clonal expansion, particularly in CD8+ T cells. Low levels of normalized T-cell clonal expansion were also shown by some nonresponding patients. The antigen specificity of the clonally expanded peripheral T cells was not determined.

The CDR3 holds 15 amino acids from the cysteine to the phenylalanine. Only CDR3 DNA remains: 45 bases, in frame from the first base. In the germline V gene, CDR1 corresponds to SGHAT and CDR2 to FQNNGV. V lost 5 bases and J lost 7 bases; the stretch between them is 18 bases long. With respect to this clone: Its antigen is unknown. The input lacks base qualities; no much larger clone sits a single base away.

The trial excluded patients who had a history of autoimmune disease or were on systemic immunosuppression. In every dose cohort, peripheral blood was drawn for TCR sequencing at baseline, cycle 4 day 1, and cycle 7 day 1. The samples were drawn from a first-in-human, open-label, multicenter phase I dose-escalation trial of ivuxolimab. The trial enrolled adults with locally advanced or metastatic head and neck squamous cell, hepatocellular, melanoma or renal cell carcinoma. Before TCR sequencing, CD4+ T cells and CD8+ T cells from peripheral blood were sorted into separate populations. This receptor chain uses TRBV11-2 and TRBJ1-5; the D segment cannot be called with confidence. The sequence derives from an adult with an advanced solid tumor such as melanoma, head and neck, liver or kidney cancer. The specimen was CD4+ or CD8+ T cells sorted from blood, collected in a trial of the OX40 agonist ivuxolimab. The CDR3 amino acid sequence is: CASSPRFGIDQPQHF. The DNA sequence is given as TGTGCCAGCAGCCCCCGATTTGGGATAGACCAGCCCCAGCATTTT. Reference TRBV11-2 and TRBJ1-5 genes cover what lies past the CDR3, so the full variable domain is EAGVAQSPRYKIIEKRQSVAFWCNPISGHATLYWYQQILGQGPKLLIQFQNNGVVDDSQLPKDRFSAERLKGVDSTLKIQPAKLEDSAVYLCASSPRFGIDQPQHFGDGTRLSIL.